Sequencing of this TCR beta chain was carried out in a study of PD-L1 blockade in urothelial cancer. Turning to the study itself: Twenty-five of 29 patients were men who had bladder-origin urothelial cancer. The study recovered a median of about 150,000 T cells per blood sample. After treatment start, blood was analyzed at 3 weeks (second dose) and at 6 weeks.

Stated time point: pretreatment peripheral blood. Looked up from germline, CDR1 is MNHNS and CDR2 is SASEGT. The CDR3 runs 15 residues. V lost 0 bases and J lost 11; bases outside the gene matches: 8. Some clones are missing from TCRdb's copy, which holds only in-frame ones; the method was immunoSEQ multiplex PCR. The data show about 93,000 clones, around 90% seen once. Points from the study as a whole: Enhanced expansion of tumor-associated blood clones at 3 weeks characterized durable-benefit patients.

Note on this clone: The antigen remains undetermined.

The material sequenced was PBMCs, taken around atezolizumab (anti-PD-L1) treatment. The sequence was collected from a man between 60 and 75 years old with urothelial cancer. This sequence joins TRBV6-1 and TRBJ2-7; the match to TRBD1 covers 12 bases. CDR3 DNA sequence: TGTGCCAGCAGTGAAGCGGGGACAGGGGGCTTTTTCGAGTACTTC. Its translation: CASSEAGTGGFFEYF.